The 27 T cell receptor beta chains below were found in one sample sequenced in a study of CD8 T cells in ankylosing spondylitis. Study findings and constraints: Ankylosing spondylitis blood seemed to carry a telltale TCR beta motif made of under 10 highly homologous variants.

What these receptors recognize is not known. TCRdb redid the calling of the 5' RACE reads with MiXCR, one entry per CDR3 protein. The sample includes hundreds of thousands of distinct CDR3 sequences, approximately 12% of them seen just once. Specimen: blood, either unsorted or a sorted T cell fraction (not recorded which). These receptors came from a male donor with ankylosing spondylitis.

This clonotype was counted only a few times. In nucleotides, the CDR3 is TGTGCCAGCAGACGGGACAGGGCATCAAAACTGTTTTTT. This encodes CASRRDRASKLFF. The J gene is TRBJ1-4, the V gene TRBV12-3 or TRBV12-4; TRBD1 matches 9 bases. The CDR3 runs 13 residues. Trimming removed 6 bases from V and 10 bases from J; junction bases left unmatched: 6.

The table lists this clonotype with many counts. The CDR3 loop is CASSQRRGGIQYF. CDR3 coding DNA: TGCGCCAGCAGCCAAAGGCGAGGGGGCATTCAGTACTTC. V usage is TRBV4-3 and J usage is TRBJ2-4; TRBD1 might be the D (6 bases). The CDR3 contains 13 residues. Germline V gene lookup returns CDR1 LGHNA and CDR2 YSLEER. The V end lost 2 bases, the J end lost 9 bases, and 11 bases lay between the germline ends.

The CDR3 region has the DNA TGTGCCACCAGCAGAGCCGGGACTGGCTACAATGAGCAGTTCTTC. Translation: CATSRAGTGYNEQFF. The V and J genes are TRBV15 and TRBJ2-1; a possible D gene is TRBD2 (6 bases). CDR1 and CDR2 (germline): LNHNV, YYDKDF (reference sequence). This CDR3 region has 15 residues. V was shortened by 1 base and J by 3 bases, with 10 bases between the two germline ends.

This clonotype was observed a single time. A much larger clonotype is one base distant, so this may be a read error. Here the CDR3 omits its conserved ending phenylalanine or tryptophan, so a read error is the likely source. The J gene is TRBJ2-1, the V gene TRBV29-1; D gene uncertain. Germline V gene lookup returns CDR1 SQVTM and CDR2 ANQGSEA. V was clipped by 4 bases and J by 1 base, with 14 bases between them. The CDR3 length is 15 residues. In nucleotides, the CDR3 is TGCAGCGTTGGCCCTACTTACACGTCCTACAATGAGCAGTTCCTC. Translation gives CSVGPTYTSYNEQFL.

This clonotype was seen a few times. DNA of the CDR3: TGTGCCATCAGTGAGTCTTTAGTTAGCAATCAGCCCCAGCATTTT. It translates to CAISESLVSNQPQHF. The chain joins TRBV10-3 to TRBJ1-5, with D unclear. Germline values: CDR1 ENHRY, CDR2 SYGVKD. V lost 0 bases to trimming and J lost 0 bases, with 6 bases between them. The CDR3 runs to 15 residues.

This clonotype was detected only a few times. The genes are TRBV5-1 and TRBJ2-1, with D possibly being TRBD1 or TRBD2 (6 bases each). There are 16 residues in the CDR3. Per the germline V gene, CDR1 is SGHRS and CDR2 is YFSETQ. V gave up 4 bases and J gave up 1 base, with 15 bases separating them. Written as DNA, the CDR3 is TGCGCCAGCAGCGAACAGGGACTCCGATCCTACAATGAGCAGTTCTTC. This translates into CASSEQGLRSYNEQFF.

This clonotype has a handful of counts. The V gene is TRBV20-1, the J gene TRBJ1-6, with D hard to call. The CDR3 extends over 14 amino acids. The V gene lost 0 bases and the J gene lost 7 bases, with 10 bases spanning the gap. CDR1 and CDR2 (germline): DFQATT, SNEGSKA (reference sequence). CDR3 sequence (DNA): TGCAGTGCTAGAGATCGGGTAACGAATTCACCCCTCCACTTT. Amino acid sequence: CSARDRVTNSPLHF.

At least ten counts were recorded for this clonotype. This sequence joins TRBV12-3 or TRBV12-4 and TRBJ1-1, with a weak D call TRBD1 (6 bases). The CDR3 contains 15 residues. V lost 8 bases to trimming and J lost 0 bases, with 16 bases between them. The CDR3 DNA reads TGTGCCAGCTGCAGGGGAGTCTATATGAACACTGAAGCTTTCTTT. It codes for CASCRGVYMNTEAFF.

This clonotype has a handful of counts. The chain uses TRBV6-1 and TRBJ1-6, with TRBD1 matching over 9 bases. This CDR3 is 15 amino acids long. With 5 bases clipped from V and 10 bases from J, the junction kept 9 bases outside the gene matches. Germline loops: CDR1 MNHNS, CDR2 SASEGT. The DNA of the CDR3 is TGTGCCAGCAGTCCGAGACAGGGGGTATGGTCACCCCTCCACTTT. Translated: CASSPRQGVWSPLHF.

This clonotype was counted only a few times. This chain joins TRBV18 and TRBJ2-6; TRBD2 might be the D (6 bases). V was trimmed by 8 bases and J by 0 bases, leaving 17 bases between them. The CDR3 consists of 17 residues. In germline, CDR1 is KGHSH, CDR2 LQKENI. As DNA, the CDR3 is TGTGCCAGCCACCAGGGACTTATTCTCTCTGGGGCCAACGTCCTGACTTTC. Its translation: CASHQGLILSGANVLTF.

In nucleotides, the CDR3 is TGTGCCAGCAGGCAGAGCTCCTACAATGAGCAGTTCTTC. This codes for CASRQSSYNEQFF. V usage is TRBV6-2 or TRBV6-3 and J usage is TRBJ2-1, with unresolved D. CDR1 and CDR2 from the germline V gene are MNHEY and SVGEGT. Deletions cut 6 bases from V and 0 bases from J, with 6 bases between. This CDR3 comprises 13 residues.

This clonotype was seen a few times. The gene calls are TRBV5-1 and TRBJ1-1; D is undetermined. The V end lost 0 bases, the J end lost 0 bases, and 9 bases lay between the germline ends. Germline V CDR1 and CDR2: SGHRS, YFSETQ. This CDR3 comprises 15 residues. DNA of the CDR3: TGCGCCAGCAGCTTGGGGGTGAAGGTGAACACTGAAGCTTTCTTT. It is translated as CASSLGVKVNTEAFF.

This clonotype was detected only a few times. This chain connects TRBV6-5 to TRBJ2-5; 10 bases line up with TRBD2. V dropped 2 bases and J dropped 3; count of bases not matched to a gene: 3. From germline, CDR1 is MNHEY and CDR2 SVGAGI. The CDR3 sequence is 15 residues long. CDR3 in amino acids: CASSYTLAGEETQYF. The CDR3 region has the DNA TGTGCCAGCAGTTACACCCTAGCGGGAGAAGAGACCCAGTACTTC.

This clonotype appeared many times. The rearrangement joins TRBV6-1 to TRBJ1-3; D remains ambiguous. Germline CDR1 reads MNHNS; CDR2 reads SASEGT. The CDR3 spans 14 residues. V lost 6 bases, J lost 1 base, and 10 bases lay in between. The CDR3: CASRPRFSGNTIYF. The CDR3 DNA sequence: TGTGCCAGCAGACCTCGGTTTTCTGGAAACACCATATATTTT.

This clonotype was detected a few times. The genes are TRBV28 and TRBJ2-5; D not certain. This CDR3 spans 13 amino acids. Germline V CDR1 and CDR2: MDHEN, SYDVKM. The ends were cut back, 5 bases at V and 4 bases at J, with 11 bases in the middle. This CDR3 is CASSPPVGETQYF. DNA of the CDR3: TGTGCCAGCAGTCCTCCGGTAGGAGAGACCCAGTACTTC.

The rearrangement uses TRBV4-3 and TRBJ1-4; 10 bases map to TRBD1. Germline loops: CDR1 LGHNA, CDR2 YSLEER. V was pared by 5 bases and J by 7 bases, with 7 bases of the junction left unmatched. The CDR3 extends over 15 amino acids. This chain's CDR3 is CASSWTGGSGEKLFF. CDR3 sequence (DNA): TGCGCCAGCAGCTGGACAGGGGGATCGGGTGAAAAACTGTTTTTT.

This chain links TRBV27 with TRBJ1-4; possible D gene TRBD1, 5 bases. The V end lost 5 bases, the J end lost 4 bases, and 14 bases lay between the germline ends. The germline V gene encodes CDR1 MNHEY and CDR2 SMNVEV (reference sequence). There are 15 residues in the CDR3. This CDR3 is CASSGAAGNNEKLFF. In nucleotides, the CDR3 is TGTGCCAGCAGTGGCGCGGCAGGGAATAATGAAAAACTGTTTTTT.

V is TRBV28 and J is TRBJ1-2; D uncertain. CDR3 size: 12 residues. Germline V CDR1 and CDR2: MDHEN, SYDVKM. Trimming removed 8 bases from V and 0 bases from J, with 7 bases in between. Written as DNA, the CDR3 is TGTGCCAGCGGGAGATCTAACTATGGCTACACCTTC. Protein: CASGRSNYGYTF.

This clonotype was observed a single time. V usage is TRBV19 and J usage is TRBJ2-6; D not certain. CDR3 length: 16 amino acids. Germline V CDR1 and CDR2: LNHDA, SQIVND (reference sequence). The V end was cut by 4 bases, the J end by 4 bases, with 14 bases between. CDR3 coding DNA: TGTGCCAGTAGTAACGTTTGGCACGACGGGGCCAACGTCCTGACTTTC. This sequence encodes CASSNVWHDGANVLTF.

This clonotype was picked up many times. Here the CDR3 reads CSARDIWGAITEAFF. For the CDR3, the DNA is TGCAGTGCTAGAGATATTTGGGGGGCAATCACTGAAGCTTTCTTT. The gene calls are TRBV20-1 and TRBJ1-1, with a tentative D call TRBD1 (6 bases). The CDR3 consists of 15 residues. CDR1 and CDR2 from the germline V gene are DFQATT and SNEGSKA (reference sequence). The V and J ends lost 0 bases and 4 bases respectively, with 15 bases between them.

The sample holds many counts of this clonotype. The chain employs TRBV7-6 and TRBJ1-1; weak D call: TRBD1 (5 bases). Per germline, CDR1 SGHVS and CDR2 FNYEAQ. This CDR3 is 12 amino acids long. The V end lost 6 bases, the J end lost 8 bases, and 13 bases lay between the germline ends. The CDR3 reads CASSSGRTEAFF. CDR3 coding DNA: TGTGCCAGCAGTTCTGGACGGACAGAAGCTTTCTTT.

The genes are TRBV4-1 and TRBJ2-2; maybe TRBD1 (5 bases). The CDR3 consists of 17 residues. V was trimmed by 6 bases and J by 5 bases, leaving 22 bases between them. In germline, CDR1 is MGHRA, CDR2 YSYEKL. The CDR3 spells CASSPLGRVKDTGELFF. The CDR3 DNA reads TGCGCCAGCAGTCCACTGGGCAGGGTAAAGGATACCGGGGAGCTGTTTTTT.

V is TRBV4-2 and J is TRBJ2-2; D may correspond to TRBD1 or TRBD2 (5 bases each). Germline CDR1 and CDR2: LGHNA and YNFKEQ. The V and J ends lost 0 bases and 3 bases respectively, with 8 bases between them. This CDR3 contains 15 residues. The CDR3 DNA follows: TGTGCCAGCAGCCAAGACGGGACGCACACCGGGGAGCTGTTTTTT. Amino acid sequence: CASSQDGTHTGELFF.

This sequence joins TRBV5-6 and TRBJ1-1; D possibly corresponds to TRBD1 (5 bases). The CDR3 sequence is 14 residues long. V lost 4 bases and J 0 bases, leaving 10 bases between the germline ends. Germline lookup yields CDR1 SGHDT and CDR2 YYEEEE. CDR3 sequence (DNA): TGTGCCAGCAGCGGGGGACTGATGAACACTGAAGCTTTCTTT. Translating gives CASSGGLMNTEAFF.

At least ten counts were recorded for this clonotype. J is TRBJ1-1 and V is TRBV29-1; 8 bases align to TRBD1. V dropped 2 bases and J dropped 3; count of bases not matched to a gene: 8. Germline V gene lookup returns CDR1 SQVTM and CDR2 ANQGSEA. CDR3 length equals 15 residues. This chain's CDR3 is CSVETSGGGYTEAFF. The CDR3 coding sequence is TGCAGCGTTGAAACGTCAGGGGGCGGCTACACTGAAGCTTTCTTT.

In DNA form, the CDR3 reads TGCAGTGCTAGAGACCCCGGGACAGAAAACACCGGGGAGCTGTTTTTT. It yields the protein CSARDPGTENTGELFF. The V and J genes are TRBV20-1 and TRBJ2-2; 7 nucleotides agree with TRBD1. Germline values: CDR1 DFQATT, CDR2 SNEGSKA (reference sequence). The CDR3 covers 16 residues. The junction had 6 bases not matched to a gene; V was cut back by 0 bases and J by 2 bases.

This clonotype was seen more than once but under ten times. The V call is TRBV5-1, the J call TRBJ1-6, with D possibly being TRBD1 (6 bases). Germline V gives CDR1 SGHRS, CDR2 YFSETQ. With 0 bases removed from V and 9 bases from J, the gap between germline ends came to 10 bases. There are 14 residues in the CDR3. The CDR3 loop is CASSLVRGGSPLHF. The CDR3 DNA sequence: TGCGCCAGCAGCTTGGTCAGGGGCGGTTCACCCCTCCACTTT.